This T cell receptor beta chain emerged from a study of T-cell reconstitution after alpha-beta-depleted transplantation in children. Findings and limits, study-wide: The authors attributed T-cell counts and diversity one year after transplant mostly to newly produced T cells. Recipient T cells and thymic progenitors that survived gave rise to the high TCRbeta diversity observed at day 60 in some patients. Reportedly, alpha-beta T cells present about two months post-transplant originated from several hundred expanded clones of graft origin.

There are a few counts of this clonotype. Its antigen is currently unknown. A TCRbeta library incorporating unique molecular identifiers was prepared. TCRdb passed the PCR reads through MiXCR, listing each CDR3 protein once. The sample lists under 450,000 distinct CDR3 sequences; 15% to 20% were seen once. Germline assignment: CDR1 MNHNS and CDR2 SASEGT. The CDR3 runs 14 residues. Trimming removed 5 bases at V and 3 bases at J, with 14 bases between. This clonotype was obtained from a boy under two years old who had a stem cell transplant for Wiskott-Aldrich syndrome, so the T cells may come from the graft donor. The specimen was PBMCs, mostly from graft donor cells, collected 360 days after TCRalphabeta/CD19-depleted stem cell transplant. V gene TRBV6-1 combines with J gene TRBJ2-7, with D perhaps TRBD1 (5 bases). CDR3 sequence (DNA): TGTGCCAGCAGTCGACAGTCACGGGTCTACGAGCAGTACTTC. Protein product: CASSRQSRVYEQYF.